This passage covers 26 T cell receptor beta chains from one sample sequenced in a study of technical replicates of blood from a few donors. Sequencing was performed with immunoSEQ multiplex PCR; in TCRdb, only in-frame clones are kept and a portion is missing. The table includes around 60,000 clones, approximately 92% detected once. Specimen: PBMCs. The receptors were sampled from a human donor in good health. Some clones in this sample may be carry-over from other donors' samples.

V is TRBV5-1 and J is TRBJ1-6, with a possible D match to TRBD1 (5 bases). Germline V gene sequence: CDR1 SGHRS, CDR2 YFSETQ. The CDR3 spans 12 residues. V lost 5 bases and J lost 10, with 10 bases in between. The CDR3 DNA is TGCGCCAGCAGGTCCGGACAATCACCCCTCCACTTT. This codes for CASRSGQSPLHF.

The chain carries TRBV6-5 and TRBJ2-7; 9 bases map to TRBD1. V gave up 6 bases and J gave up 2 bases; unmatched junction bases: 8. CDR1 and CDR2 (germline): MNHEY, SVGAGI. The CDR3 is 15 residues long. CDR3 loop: CASRRTGTGTYEQYF. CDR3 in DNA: TGTGCCAGCAGAAGGACCGGGACAGGGACCTACGAGCAGTACTTC.

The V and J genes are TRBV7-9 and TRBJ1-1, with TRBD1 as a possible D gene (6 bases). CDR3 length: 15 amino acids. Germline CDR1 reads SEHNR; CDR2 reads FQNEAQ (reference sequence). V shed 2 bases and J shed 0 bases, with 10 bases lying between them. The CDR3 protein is CASSLTGQVNTEAFF. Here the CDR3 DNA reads TGTGCCAGCAGCTTAACGGGACAAGTGAACACTGAAGCTTTCTTT.

The CDR3 region is CASSATVYGYTF. The CDR3 bases are TGTGCCAGCAGTGCGACAGTCTATGGCTACACCTTC. The chain has TRBV25-1 and TRBJ1-2; a possible D gene is TRBD1 (5 bases). Germline V gene lookup returns CDR1 MGHDK and CDR2 SYGVNS. The CDR3 has 12 amino acids. V gave up 4 bases and J gave up 4 bases, with 7 bases separating them.

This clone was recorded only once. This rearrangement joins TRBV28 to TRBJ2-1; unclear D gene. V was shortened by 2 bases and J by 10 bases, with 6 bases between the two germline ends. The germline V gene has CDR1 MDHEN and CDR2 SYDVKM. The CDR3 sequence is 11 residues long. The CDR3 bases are TGTGCCAGCAGTTTACAGTCCGAGCAGTTCTTC. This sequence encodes CASSLQSEQFF.

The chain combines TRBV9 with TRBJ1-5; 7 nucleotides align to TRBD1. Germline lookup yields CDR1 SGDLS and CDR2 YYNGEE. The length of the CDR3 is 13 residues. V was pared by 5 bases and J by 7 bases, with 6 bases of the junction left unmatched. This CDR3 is CASSGQVGQPQHF. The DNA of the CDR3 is TGTGCCAGCAGTGGACAGGTCGGACAGCCCCAGCATTTT.

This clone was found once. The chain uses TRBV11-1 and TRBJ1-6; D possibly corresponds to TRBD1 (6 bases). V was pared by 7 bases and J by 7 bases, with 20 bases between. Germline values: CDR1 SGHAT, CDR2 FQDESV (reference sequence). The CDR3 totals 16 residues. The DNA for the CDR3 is TGTGCCAGCACCTTCAGCAGGGGTATAGACAATTCACCCCTCCACTTT. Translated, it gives CASTFSRGIDNSPLHF.

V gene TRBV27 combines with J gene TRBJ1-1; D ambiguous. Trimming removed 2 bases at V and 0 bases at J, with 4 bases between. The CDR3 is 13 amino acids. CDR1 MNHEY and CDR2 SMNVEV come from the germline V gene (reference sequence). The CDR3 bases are TGTGCCAGCAGTTTAACGGTGAACACTGAAGCTTTCTTT. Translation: CASSLTVNTEAFF.

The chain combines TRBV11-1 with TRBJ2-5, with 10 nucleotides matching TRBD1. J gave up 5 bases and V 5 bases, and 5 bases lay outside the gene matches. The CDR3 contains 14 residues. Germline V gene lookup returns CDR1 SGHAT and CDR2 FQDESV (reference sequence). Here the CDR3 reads CASSRGQGVETQYF. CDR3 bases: TGTGCCAGCAGCCGTGGACAGGGGGTCGAGACCCAGTACTTC.

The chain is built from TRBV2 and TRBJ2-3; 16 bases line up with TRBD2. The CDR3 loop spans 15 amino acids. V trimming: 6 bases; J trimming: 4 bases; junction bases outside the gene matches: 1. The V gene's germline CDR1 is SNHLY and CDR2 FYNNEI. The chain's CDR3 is CASRGTSGGADTQYF. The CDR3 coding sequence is TGTGCCAGCAGGGGGACTAGCGGGGGGGCAGATACGCAGTATTTT.

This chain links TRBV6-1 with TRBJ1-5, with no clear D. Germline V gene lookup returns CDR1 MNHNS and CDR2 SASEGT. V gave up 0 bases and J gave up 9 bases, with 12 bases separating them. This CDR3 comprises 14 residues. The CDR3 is CASSEAYSSRPQHF. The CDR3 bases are TGTGCCAGCAGTGAAGCGTACTCCTCAAGGCCCCAGCATTTT.

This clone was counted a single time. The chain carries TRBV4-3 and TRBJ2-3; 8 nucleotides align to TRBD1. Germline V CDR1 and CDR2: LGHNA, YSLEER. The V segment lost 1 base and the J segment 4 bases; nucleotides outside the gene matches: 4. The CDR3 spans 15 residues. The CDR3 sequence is CASSQGTGSADTQYF. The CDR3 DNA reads TGCGCCAGCAGCCAAGGGACAGGGAGTGCAGATACGCAGTATTTT.

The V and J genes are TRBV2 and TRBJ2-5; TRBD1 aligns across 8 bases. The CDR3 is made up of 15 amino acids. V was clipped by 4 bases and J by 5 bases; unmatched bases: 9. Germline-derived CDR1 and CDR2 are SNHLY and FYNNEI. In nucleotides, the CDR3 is TGTGCCAGCAGTGCCGAACAGGGGGTTATTGAGACCCAGTACTTC. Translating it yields CASSAEQGVIETQYF.

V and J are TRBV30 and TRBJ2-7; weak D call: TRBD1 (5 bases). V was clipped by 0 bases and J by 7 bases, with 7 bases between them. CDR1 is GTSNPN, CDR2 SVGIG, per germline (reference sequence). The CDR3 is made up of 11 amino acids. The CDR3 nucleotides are TGTGCCTGGAGTGTAAGGACAGAGCAGTACTTC. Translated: CAWSVRTEQYF.

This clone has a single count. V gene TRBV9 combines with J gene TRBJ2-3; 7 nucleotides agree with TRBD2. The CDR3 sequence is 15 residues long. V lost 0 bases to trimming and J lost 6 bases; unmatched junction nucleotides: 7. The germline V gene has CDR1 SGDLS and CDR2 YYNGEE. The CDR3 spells CASSVGSGGSDTQYF. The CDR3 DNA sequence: TGTGCCAGCAGCGTAGGGTCGGGGGGTAGCGATACGCAGTATTTT.

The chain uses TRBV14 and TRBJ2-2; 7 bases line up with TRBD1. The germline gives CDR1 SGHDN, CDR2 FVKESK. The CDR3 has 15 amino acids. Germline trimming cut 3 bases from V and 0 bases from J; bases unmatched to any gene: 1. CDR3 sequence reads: CASSQGTANTGELFF. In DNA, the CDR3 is TGTGCCAGCAGCCAGGGGACAGCGAACACCGGGGAGCTGTTTTTT. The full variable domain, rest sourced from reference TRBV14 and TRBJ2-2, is EAGVTQFPSHSVIEKGQTVTLRCDPISGHDNLYWYRRVMGKEIKFLLHFVKESKQDESGMPNNRFLAERTGGTYSTLKVQPAELEDSGVYFCASSQGTANTGELFFGEGSRLTVL.

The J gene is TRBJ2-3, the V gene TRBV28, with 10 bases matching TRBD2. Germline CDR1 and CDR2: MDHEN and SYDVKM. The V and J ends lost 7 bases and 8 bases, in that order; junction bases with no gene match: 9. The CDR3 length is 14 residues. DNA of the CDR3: TGTGCCAGCACCGAGCGGGGGGGGTCCCTTACGCAGTATTTT. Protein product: CASTERGGSLTQYF.

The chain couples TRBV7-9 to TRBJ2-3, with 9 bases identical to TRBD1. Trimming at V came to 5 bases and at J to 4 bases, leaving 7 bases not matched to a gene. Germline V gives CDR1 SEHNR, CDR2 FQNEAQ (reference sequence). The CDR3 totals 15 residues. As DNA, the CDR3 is TGTGCCAGCAGCCGCCGGGACAGGGAGGCAGATACGCAGTATTTT. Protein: CASSRRDREADTQYF.

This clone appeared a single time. The CDR3 DNA reads TGCGCCAGCAGCCAAGTTACAGGGCGGAACACCGGGGAGCTGTTTTTT. Protein: CASSQVTGRNTGELFF. The chain has TRBV4-1 and TRBJ2-2; tentatively, D is TRBD1 (6 bases). The germline gives CDR1 MGHRA, CDR2 YSYEKL. This CDR3 spans 16 amino acids. V was pared by 1 base and J by 1 base, with 10 bases between.

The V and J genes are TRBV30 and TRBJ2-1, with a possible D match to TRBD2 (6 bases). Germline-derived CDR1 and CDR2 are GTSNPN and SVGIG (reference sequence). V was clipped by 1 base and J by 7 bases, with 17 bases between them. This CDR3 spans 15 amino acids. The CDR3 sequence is CAWSEAGPGGNEQFF. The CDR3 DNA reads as TGTGCCTGGAGTGAAGCAGGTCCTGGGGGGAATGAGCAGTTCTTC.

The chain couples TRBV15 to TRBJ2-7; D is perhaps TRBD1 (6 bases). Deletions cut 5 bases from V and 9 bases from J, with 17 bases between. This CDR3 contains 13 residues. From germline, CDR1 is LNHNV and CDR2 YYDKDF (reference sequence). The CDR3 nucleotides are TGTGCCACCAGCGCCCAACAGGGCCAGGGGCAGTACTTC. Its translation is CATSAQQGQGQYF.

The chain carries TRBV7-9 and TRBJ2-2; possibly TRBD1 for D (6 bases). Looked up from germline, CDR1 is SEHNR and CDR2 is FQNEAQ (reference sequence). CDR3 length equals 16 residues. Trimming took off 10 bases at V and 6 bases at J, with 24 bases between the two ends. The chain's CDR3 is CATWGLRGKSPGELFF. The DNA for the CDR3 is TGTGCCACCTGGGGTCTCAGGGGAAAAAGTCCCGGGGAGCTGTTTTTT. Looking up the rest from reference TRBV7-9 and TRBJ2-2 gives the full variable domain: DTGVSQNPRHKITKRGQNVTFRCDPISEHNRLYWYRQTLGQGPEFLTYFQNEAQLEKSRLLSDRFSAERPKGSFSTLEIQRTEQGDSAMYLCATWGLRGKSPGELFFGEGSRLTVL.

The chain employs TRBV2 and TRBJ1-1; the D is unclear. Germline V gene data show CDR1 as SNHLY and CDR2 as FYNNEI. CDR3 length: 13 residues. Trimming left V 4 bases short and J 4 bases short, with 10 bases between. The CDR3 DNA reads TGTGCCAGCAGTGGGAGGGAGGGCACTGAAGCTTTCTTT. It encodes CASSGREGTEAFF.

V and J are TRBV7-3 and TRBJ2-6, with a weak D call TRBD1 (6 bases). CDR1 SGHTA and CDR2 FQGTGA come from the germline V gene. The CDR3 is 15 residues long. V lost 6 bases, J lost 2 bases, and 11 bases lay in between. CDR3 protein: CASSRAGAGANVLTF. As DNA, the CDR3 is TGTGCCAGCAGTCGAGCAGGGGCTGGGGCCAACGTCCTGACTTTC.

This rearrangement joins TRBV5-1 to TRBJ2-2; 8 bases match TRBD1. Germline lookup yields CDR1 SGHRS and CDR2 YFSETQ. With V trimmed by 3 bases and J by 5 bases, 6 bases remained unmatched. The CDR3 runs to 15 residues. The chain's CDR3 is CASSSGQGRTGELFF. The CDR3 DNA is TGCGCCAGCAGCTCCGGACAGGGAAGGACCGGGGAGCTGTTTTTT.

The CDR3 DNA sequence: TGCGCCAGCAGAGGACTAGCGGGAGTGTCCGCACAAGAGACCCAGTACTTC. Encoded protein: CASRGLAGVSAQETQYF. V is TRBV5-1 and J is TRBJ2-5; 13 nucleotides match TRBD2. Germline loops: CDR1 SGHRS, CDR2 YFSETQ. The trim removed 5 bases at V and 2 bases at J, leaving 9 bases unmatched. This CDR3 has 17 residues.